This TCR beta chain was found in a study of cytomegalovirus exposure and HLA in healthy donors. CDR1 is GTSNPN and CDR2 is SVGIG in the germline V gene (reference sequence). J gave up 10 bases and V 4 bases, and 9 bases lay outside the gene matches. The CDR3 runs 15 residues. Amplification used 60 Vbeta primers and 13 Jbeta primers. The assay was immunoSEQ multiplex PCR, and TCRdb's table has in-frame clones only and misses some. The sample holds under 150,000 clones, roughly 80% seen once. J is TRBJ1-6 and V is TRBV30, with 11 bases identical to TRBD1. Sequenced input: PBMCs. This clonotype was sampled from a woman aged 35 to 49 in good health and CMV-seronegative. The CDR3 coding sequence is TGTGCCTGGATGTCTTGGACAGGGGGCGTCTCACCCCTCCACTTT. The encoded protein is CAWMSWTGGVSPLHF.